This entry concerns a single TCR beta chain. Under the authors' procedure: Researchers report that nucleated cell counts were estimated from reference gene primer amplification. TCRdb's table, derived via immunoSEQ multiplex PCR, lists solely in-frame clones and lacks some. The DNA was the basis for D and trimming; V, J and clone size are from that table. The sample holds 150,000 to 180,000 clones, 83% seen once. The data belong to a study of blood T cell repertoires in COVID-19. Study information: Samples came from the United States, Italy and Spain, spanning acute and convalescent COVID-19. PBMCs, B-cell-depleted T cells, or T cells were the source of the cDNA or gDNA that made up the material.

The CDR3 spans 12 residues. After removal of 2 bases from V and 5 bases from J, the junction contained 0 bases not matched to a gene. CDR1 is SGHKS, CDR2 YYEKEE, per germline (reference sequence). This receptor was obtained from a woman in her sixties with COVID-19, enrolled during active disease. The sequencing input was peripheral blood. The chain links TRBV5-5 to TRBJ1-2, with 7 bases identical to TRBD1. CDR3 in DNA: TGTGCCAGCAGCTTACAGGGGTATGGCTACACCTTC. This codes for CASSLQGYGYTF. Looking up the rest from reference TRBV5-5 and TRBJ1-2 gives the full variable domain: DAGVTQSPTHLIKTRGQQVTLRCSPISGHKSVSWYQQVLGQGPQFIFQYYEKEERGRGNFPDRFSARQFPNYSSELNVNALLLGDSALYLCASSLQGYGYTFGSGTRLTVV.